This T cell receptor (beta chain) stems from a study of CD8 T cells in ankylosing spondylitis. TCRdb called the 5' RACE reads again in MiXCR, with one record for every CDR3 protein. The table records 300,000 to 400,000 distinct CDR3 sequences, 20% to 25% of them present only once. There are 16 residues in the CDR3. The ends were cut back, 6 bases at V and 4 bases at J, with 20 bases in the middle. Germline values: CDR1 LNHDA, CDR2 SQIVND (reference sequence). The material sequenced was blood, either unsorted or a sorted T cell fraction (not recorded which). The source of this sequence is a male donor with ankylosing spondylitis or in good health (not recorded which). V usage is TRBV19 and J usage is TRBJ2-3, with D perhaps given as TRBD1 or TRBD2 (5 bases each). As DNA, the CDR3 is TGTGCCAGTAGCGGACCGGGACCCCTGTATCCAGATACGCAGTATTTT. It yields the protein CASSGPGPLYPDTQYF.